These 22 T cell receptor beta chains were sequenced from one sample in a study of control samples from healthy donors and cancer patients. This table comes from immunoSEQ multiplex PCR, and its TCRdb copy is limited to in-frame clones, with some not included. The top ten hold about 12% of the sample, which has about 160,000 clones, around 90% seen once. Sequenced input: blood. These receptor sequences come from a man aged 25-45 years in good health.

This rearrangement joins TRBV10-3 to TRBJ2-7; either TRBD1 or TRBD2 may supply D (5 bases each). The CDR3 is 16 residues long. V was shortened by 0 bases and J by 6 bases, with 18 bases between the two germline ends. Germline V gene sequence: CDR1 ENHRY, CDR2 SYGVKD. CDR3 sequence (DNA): TGTGCCATCAGTGAGTCGGGGAACTGGGGGAAGATCGAGCAGTACTTC. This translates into CAISESGNWGKIEQYF.

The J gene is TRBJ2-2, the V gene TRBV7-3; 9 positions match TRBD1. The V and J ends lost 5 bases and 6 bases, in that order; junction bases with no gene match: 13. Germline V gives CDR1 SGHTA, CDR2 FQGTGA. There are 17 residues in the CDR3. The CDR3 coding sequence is TGTGCCAGCAGCCAAACACCGACAGGGGGGAGGGCCGGGGAGCTGTTTTTT. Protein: CASSQTPTGGRAGELFF.

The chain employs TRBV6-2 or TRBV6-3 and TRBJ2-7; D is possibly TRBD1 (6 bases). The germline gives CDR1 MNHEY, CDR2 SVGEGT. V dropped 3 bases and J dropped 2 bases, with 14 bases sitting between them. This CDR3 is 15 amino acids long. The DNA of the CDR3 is TGTGCCAGCAGTTATAACTCAGGGGCACCCTACGAGCAGTACTTC. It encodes CASSYNSGAPYEQYF.

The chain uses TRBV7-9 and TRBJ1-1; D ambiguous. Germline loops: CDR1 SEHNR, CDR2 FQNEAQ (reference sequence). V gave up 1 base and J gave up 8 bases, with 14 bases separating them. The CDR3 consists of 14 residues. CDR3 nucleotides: TGTGCCAGCAGCTTAGTGCCAGACTCCGGGGAAGCTTTCTTT. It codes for CASSLVPDSGEAFF.

For the CDR3, the DNA is TGTGCCAGCAGTATGATCAGCTATGATGTAGATACGCAGTATTTT. The encoded protein is CASSMISYDVDTQYF. The V gene is TRBV2, the J gene TRBJ2-3; D is undetermined. The V end lost 5 bases, the J end lost 5 bases, and 17 bases lay between the germline ends. This CDR3 comprises 15 residues. In germline, CDR1 is SNHLY, CDR2 FYNNEI.

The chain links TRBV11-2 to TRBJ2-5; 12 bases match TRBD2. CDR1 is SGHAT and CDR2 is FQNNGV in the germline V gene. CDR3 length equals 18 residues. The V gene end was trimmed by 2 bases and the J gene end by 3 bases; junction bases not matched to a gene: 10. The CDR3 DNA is TGTGCCAGCAGCTTAAGATCGAGACTAGCGGGGGACGAAGAGACCCAGTACTTC. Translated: CASSLRSRLAGDEETQYF.

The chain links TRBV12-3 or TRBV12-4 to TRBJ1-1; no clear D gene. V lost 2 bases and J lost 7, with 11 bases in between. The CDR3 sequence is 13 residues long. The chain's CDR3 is CASSLYLGGEAFF. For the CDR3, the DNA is TGTGCCAGCAGTTTATATTTGGGCGGTGAAGCTTTCTTT.

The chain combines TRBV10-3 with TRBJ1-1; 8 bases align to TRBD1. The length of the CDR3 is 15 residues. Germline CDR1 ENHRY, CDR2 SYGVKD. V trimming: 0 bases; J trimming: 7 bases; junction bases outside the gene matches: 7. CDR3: CAISESAGGGGEAFF. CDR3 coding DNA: TGTGCCATCAGTGAGTCGGCAGGGGGCGGAGGTGAAGCTTTCTTT.

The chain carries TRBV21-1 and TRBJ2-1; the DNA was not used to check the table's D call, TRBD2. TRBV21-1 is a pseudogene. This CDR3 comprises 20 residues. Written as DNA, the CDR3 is TGTGCCAGCAGCACTTCCGAGCCCACGGGTCGACTAGCGGACTACAATGAGCAGTTCTTC. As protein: CASSTSEPTGRLADYNEQFF.

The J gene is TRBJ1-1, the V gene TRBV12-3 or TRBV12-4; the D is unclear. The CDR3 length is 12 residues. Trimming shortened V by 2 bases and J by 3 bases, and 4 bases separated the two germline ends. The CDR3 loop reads CASSLHYTEAFF. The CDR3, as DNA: TGTGCCAGCAGTTTACACTACACTGAAGCTTTCTTT.

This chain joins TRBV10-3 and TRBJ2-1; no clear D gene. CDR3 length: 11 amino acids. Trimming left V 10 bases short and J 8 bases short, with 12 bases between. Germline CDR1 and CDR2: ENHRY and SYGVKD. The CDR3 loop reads CATISLDEQFF. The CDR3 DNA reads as TGTGCCACCATCAGTCTCGATGAGCAGTTCTTC.

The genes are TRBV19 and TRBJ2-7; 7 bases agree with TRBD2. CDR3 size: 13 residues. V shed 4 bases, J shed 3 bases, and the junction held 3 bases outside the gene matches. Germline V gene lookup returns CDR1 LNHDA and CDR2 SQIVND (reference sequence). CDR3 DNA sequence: TGTGCCAGTAGTAGGGAGGGCCACTACGAGCAGTACTTC. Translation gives CASSREGHYEQYF.

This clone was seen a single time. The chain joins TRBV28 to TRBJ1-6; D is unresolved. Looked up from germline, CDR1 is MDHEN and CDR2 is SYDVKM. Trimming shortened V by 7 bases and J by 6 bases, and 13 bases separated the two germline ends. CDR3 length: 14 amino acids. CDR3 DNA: TGTGCCAGCACCATTCAGCTAATTAATTCACCCCTCCACTTT. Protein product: CASTIQLINSPLHF. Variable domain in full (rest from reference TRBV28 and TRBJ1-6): DVKVTQSSRYLVKRTGEKVFLECVQDMDHENMFWYRQDPGLGLRLIYFSYDVKMKEKGDIPEGYSVSREKKERFSLILESASTNQTSMYLCASTIQLINSPLHFGNGTRLTVT.

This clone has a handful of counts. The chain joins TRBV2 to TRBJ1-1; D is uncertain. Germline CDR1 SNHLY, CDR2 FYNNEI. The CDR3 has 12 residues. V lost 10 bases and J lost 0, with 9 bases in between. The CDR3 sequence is CANGPLNTEAFF. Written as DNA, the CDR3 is TGTGCCAACGGACCTCTGAACACTGAAGCTTTCTTT.

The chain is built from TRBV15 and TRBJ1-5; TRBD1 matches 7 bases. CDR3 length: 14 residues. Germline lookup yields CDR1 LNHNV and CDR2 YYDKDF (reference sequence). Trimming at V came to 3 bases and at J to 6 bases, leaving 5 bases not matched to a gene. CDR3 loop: CATSSDSGGQPQHF. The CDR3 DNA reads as TGTGCCACCAGCAGTGACTCAGGGGGTCAGCCCCAGCATTTT.

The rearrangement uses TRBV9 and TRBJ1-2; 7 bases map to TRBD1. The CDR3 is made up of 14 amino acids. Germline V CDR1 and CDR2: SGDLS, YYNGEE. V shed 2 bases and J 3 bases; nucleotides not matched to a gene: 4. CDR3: CASSVSTGDYGYTF. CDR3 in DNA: TGTGCCAGCAGCGTCTCAACAGGGGACTATGGCTACACCTTC.

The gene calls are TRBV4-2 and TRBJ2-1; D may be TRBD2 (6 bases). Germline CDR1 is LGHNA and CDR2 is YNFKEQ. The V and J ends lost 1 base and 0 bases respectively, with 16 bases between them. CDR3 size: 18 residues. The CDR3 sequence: CASSQGIGSGLSYNEQFF. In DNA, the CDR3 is TGTGCCAGCAGCCAAGGAATAGGTAGCGGACTCTCCTACAATGAGCAGTTCTTC.

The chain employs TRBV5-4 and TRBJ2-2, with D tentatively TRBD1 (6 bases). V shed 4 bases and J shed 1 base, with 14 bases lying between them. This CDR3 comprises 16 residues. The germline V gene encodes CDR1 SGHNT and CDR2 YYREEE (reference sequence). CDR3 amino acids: CASSPQGNKNTGELFF. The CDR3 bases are TGTGCCAGCAGCCCACAGGGTAATAAGAACACCGGGGAGCTGTTTTTT.

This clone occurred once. The CDR3 loop reads CASSSQQDSNQPQHF. DNA of the CDR3: TGTGCCAGCAGCTCGCAACAGGATAGCAATCAGCCCCAGCATTTT. The rearrangement links TRBV7-6 to TRBJ1-5; D is perhaps TRBD1 (5 bases). Germline V gives CDR1 SGHVS, CDR2 FNYEAQ. This CDR3 region has 15 residues. Trimming pared 4 bases from V and 0 bases from J, leaving 10 bases between.

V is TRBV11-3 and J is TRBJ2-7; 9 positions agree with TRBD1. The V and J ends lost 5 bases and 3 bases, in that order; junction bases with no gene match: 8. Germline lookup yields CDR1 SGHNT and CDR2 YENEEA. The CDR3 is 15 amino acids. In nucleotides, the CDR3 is TGTGCCAGCAGCGCCTCCGGGACAGGGAACTACGAGCAGTACTTC. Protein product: CASSASGTGNYEQYF.

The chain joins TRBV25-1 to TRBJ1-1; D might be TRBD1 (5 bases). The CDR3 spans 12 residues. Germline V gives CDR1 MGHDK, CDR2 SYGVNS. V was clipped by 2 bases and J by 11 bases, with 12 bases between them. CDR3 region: CASSEQAGRAFF. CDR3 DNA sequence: TGTGCCAGCAGTGAACAGGCGGGACGGGCTTTCTTT.

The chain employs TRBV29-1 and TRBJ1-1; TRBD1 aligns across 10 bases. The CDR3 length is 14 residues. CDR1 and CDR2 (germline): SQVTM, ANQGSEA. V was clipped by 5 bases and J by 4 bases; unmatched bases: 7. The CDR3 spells CSVKTDRGRTEAFF. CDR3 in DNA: TGCAGCGTTAAAACTGACAGGGGGCGCACTGAAGCTTTCTTT.